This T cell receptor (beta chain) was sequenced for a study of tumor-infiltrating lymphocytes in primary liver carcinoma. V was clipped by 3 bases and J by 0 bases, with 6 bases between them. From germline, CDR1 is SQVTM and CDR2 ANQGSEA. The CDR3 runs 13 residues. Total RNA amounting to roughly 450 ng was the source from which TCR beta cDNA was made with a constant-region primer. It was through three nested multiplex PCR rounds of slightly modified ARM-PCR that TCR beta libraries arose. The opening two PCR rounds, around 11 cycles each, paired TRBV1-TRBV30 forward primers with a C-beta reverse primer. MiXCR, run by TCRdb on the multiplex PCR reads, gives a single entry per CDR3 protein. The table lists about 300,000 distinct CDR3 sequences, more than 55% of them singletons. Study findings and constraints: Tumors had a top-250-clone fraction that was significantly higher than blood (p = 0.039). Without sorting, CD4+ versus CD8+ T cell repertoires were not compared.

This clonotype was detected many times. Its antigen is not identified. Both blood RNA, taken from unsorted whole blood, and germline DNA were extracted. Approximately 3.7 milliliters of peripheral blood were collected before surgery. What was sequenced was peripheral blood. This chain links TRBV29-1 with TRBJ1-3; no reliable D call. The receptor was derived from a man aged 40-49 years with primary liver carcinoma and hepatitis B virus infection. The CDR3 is CSVEVFSGNTIYF. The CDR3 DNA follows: TGCAGCGTTGAGGTCTTCTCTGGAAACACCATATATTTT.